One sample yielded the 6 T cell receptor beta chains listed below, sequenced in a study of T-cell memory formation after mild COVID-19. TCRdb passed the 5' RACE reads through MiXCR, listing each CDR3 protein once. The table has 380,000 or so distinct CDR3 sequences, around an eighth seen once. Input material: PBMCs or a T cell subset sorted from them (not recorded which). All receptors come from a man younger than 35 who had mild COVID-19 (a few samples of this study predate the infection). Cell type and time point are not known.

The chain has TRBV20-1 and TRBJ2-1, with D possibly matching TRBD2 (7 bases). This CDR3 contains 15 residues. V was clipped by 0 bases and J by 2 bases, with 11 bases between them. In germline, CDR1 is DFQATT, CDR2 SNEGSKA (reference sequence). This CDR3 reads CSARDRGAPYNEQFF. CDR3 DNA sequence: TGCAGTGCTAGAGATCGGGGGGCCCCCTACAATGAGCAGTTCTTC.

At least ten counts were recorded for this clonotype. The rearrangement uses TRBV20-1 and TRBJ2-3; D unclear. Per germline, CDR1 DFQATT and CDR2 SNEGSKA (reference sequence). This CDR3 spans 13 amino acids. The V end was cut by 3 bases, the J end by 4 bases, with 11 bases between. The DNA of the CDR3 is TGCAGTGCTAGTATTTCAATCGCAGATACGCAGTATTTT. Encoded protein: CSASISIADTQYF.

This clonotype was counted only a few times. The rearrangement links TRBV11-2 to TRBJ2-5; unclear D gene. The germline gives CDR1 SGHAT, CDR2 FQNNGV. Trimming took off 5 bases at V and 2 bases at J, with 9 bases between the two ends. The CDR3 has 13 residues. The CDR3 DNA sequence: TGTGCCAGCAGCACCCGACCACAAGAGACCCAGTACTTC. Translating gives CASSTRPQETQYF.

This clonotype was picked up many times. CDR3 DNA: TGCAGCGCCACGACACCCGTTACGAACACCGGGGAGCTGTTTTTT. It encodes CSATTPVTNTGELFF. V gene TRBV29-1 combines with J gene TRBJ2-2; D remains ambiguous. There are 15 residues in the CDR3. Deletions cut 7 bases from V and 0 bases from J, with 15 bases between. The germline V gene has CDR1 SQVTM and CDR2 ANQGSEA.

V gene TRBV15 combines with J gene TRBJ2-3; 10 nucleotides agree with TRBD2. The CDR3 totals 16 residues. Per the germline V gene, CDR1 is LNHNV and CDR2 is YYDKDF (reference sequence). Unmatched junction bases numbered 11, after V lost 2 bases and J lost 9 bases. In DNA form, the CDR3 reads TGTGCCACCAGCAGACTTGGGACTAGCGTCGGGAGGACGCAGTATTTT. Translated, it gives CATSRLGTSVGRTQYF. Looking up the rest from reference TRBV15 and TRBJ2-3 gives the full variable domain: DAMVIQNPRYQVTQFGKPVTLSCSQTLNHNVMYWYQQKSSQAPKLLFHYYDKDFNNEADTPDNFQSRRPNTSFCFLDIRSPGLGDTAMYLCATSRLGTSVGRTQYFGPGTRLTVL.

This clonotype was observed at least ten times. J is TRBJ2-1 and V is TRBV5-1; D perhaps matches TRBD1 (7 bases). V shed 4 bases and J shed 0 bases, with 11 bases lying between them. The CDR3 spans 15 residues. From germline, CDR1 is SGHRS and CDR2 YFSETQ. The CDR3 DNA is TGCGCCAGCAGCCAGGGGGGCGGCTCCTACAATGAGCAGTTCTTC. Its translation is CASSQGGGSYNEQFF.